The following is a T cell receptor (beta chain) sequence with its context. This sample is drawn from a study of blood T cell repertoires in COVID-19. CDR3 size: 16 residues. Germline assignment: CDR1 SGHAT and CDR2 FQNNGV. V shed 0 bases and J shed 1 base, with 12 bases lying between them. Original data processing: Estimated nucleated cell counts came from reference gene primer amplification. The data were produced by immunoSEQ multiplex PCR, yet TCRdb's version contains in-frame clones alone and is incomplete. The V and J calls and the clone size are those of that table, but D and trimming were determined from the DNA. This sample has about 61,000 clones, with approximately 91% found just once.

This clonotype was obtained from a woman in her forties or fifties with active or convalescent COVID-19. The chain employs TRBV11-2 and TRBJ2-5; D is perhaps TRBD2 (6 bases). The sample was peripheral blood. The CDR3 region is CASSLDRGAFQETQYF. In nucleotides, the CDR3 is TGTGCCAGCAGCTTAGATCGCGGGGCCTTCCAAGAGACCCAGTACTTC. The variable domain in full, with the rest retrieved from reference TRBV11-2 and TRBJ2-5, is EAGVAQSPRYKIIEKRQSVAFWCNPISGHATLYWYQQILGQGPKLLIQFQNNGVVDDSQLPKDRFSAERLKGVDSTLKIQPAKLEDSAVYLCASSLDRGAFQETQYFGPGTRLLVL.